One and the same sample provided the 17 T cell receptor beta chains below, sequenced in a study of blood T cell repertoires in COVID-19. Sequencing was performed with immunoSEQ multiplex PCR; in TCRdb, only in-frame clones are kept and a portion is missing. Of 150,000 to 200,000 clones in the sample, approximately 87% were seen once. The material sequenced was peripheral blood. Source of these receptors: a man aged 35 to 55 with active or convalescent COVID-19.

The V call is TRBV5-6, the J call TRBJ2-7; D perhaps matches TRBD1 (6 bases). CDR1 is SGHDT and CDR2 is YYEEEE in the germline V gene. The CDR3 sequence is 14 residues long. Trimming pared 2 bases from V and 2 bases from J, leaving 11 bases between. CDR3 in DNA: TGTGCCAGCAGCTTACCGGACAGAGCCTACGAGCAGTACTTC. Translating gives CASSLPDRAYEQYF.

The sample holds one count of this clone. The rearrangement joins TRBV11-2 to TRBJ2-7; D is unresolved. From germline, CDR1 is SGHAT and CDR2 FQNNGV. Trimming took 7 bases from V and 1 from J, leaving 14 bases between them. The CDR3 spans 14 residues. Here the CDR3 DNA reads TGTGCCAGCAACCCGGGTCCATTTTCCTACGAGCAGTACTTC. This encodes CASNPGPFSYEQYF.

The rearrangement uses TRBV15 and TRBJ2-7, with 8 positions matching TRBD1. Losses at the gene ends were 5 bases for V and 2 bases for J; bases not matched to a gene: 8. CDR1 and CDR2 from the germline V gene are LNHNV and YYDKDF (reference sequence). The CDR3 sequence is 15 residues long. The CDR3 nucleotides read TGTGCCACCAGCCGGGGCAGGGGGCCTACCTACGAGCAGTACTTC. Protein: CATSRGRGPTYEQYF.

This clone was picked up a small number of times. This chain links TRBV4-3 with TRBJ1-5, with D unclear. Germline CDR1 is LGHNA and CDR2 is YSLEER. Trimming cost V 0 bases and J 5 bases, with 5 bases left between them. This CDR3 has 13 amino acids. CDR3 nucleotide sequence: TGCGCCAGCAGCCAAGATCGGGATCAGCCCCAGCATTTT. It translates to CASSQDRDQPQHF.

This clone turned up a few times. V gene TRBV12-3 or TRBV12-4 combines with J gene TRBJ1-6; weak D call: TRBD1 (5 bases). Trimming pared 7 bases from V and 10 bases from J, leaving 14 bases between. This CDR3 has 13 residues. In DNA, the CDR3 is TGTGCCAGCACTGTCAGGGAGGGGTCACCCCTCCACTTT. Translation gives CASTVREGSPLHF.

Comment on this clone: At one of its ends the junction is not consistent with the germline gene, which may arise from a read error. This chain connects TRBV7-7 to TRBJ2-2; 7 positions match TRBD1. CDR1 is SSHAT and CDR2 is FNYEAQ in the germline V gene (reference sequence). The CDR3 covers 14 residues. DNA of the CDR3: TGTGCTAGCAGCTTAGCAGGACAGGCCGGGGAGCTGTTTTTT. Amino acids: CASSLAGQAGELFF.

V gene TRBV6-6 combines with J gene TRBJ2-7; weak D call: TRBD1 (5 bases). Germline V CDR1 and CDR2: MNHNY, SVGAGI (reference sequence). CDR3 length: 12 amino acids. V gave up 7 bases and J gave up 3 bases, with 10 bases separating them. For the CDR3, the DNA is TGTGCCAGCACTGACAGTTTCTACGAGCAGTACTTC. Its protein is CASTDSFYEQYF.

The gene calls are TRBV19 and TRBJ1-3, with TRBD1 matching 7 bases. V shed 4 bases and J 0 bases; nucleotides not matched to a gene: 6. The CDR3 has 16 residues. Germline CDR1 and CDR2: LNHDA and SQIVND (reference sequence). The CDR3 bases are TGTGCCAGTAGTACAGGGACAGCCTCCTCTGGAAACACCATATATTTT. Its protein is CASSTGTASSGNTIYF.

The gene calls are TRBV9 and TRBJ2-5, with 13 bases fitting TRBD2. Germline CDR1 reads SGDLS; CDR2 reads YYNGEE. This CDR3 region has 16 residues. The junction had 7 bases not matched to a gene; V was cut back by 3 bases and J by 5 bases. The CDR3 DNA reads as TGTGCCAGCAGCGCCGGACTAGCGGGGGCCGGGGAGACCCAGTACTTC. Translating it yields CASSAGLAGAGETQYF.

The table lists this clone with a few counts. This rearrangement joins TRBV28 to TRBJ2-7; TRBD2 might be the D (6 bases). Deletions cut 3 bases from V and 2 bases from J, with 11 bases between. The CDR3 covers 14 residues. CDR1 is MDHEN, CDR2 SYDVKM, per germline. The CDR3 here is CASSFSGVPYEQYF. The CDR3 DNA reads as TGTGCCAGCAGTTTCTCGGGGGTCCCCTACGAGCAGTACTTC.

The chain combines TRBV25-1 with TRBJ2-6; perhaps TRBD2 as D (7 bases). The CDR3 runs 18 residues. Trimming pared 8 bases from V and 0 bases from J, leaving 20 bases between. Germline CDR1 is MGHDK and CDR2 is SYGVNS. CDR3 amino acids: CASLLRGGFCSGANVLTF. The CDR3 DNA reads as TGTGCCAGCTTACTAAGGGGGGGCTTTTGCTCTGGGGCCAACGTCCTGACTTTC.

This sequence joins TRBV6-1 and TRBJ1-4, with D possibly TRBD1 on 6 matching bases. This CDR3 contains 15 residues. The germline V and J ends were trimmed by 0 bases and 8 bases, with 13 bases remaining between them. Germline V gene lookup returns CDR1 MNHNS and CDR2 SASEGT. CDR3 in amino acids: CASSEARGPKEKLFF. The CDR3 DNA is TGTGCCAGCAGTGAAGCGCGGGGGCCAAAAGAAAAACTGTTTTTT.

The rearrangement uses TRBV6-5 and TRBJ1-5, with a possible D match to TRBD1 (6 bases). The ends were cut back, 7 bases at V and 6 bases at J, with 16 bases in the middle. The CDR3 sequence is 14 residues long. CDR1 is MNHEY and CDR2 is SVGAGI in the germline V gene. CDR3 DNA sequence: TGTGCCAGCAAACGACAGGAAGGCGGTCAGCCCCAGCATTTT. It translates to CASKRQEGGQPQHF.

The J gene is TRBJ2-1, the V gene TRBV23-1, with D possibly matching TRBD1 (6 bases). TRBV23-1 has ORF status, its function being uncertain. The V end lost 11 bases, the J end lost 4 bases, and 18 bases lay between the germline ends. The CDR3 totals 14 residues. The CDR3 reads CAARGKAFYNEQFF. CDR3 sequence (DNA): TGCGCCGCCAGGGGAAAGGCGTTTTACAATGAGCAGTTCTTC.

J is TRBJ1-5 and V is TRBV27; D gene unclear. Germline V gives CDR1 MNHEY, CDR2 SMNVEV (reference sequence). The V end lost 7 bases, the J end lost 0 bases, and 16 bases lay between the germline ends. This CDR3 has 16 amino acids. CDR3 coding DNA: TGTGCCAGCAACCCCGTCGAGAATAATAGCAATCAGCCCCAGCATTTT. Translated: CASNPVENNSNQPQHF.

The V call is TRBV6-6, the J call TRBJ1-1; D is unresolved. This CDR3 spans 14 amino acids. Germline V lookup: CDR1 MNHNY, CDR2 SVGAGI (reference sequence). The V and J ends lost 0 bases and 6 bases respectively, with 11 bases between them. CDR3 in amino acids: CASSYSSGTPEAFF. The CDR3 DNA reads as TGTGCCAGCAGTTACTCGTCAGGTACCCCTGAAGCTTTCTTT.

The chain employs TRBV27 and TRBJ1-6; the D gene is possibly TRBD1 (6 bases). There are 19 residues in the CDR3. V lost 2 bases and J lost 0, with 17 bases in between. From germline, CDR1 is MNHEY and CDR2 SMNVEV (reference sequence). This CDR3 reads CASSLLSLGGGSYNSPLHF. CDR3 DNA: TGTGCCAGCAGTTTACTCTCCCTAGGGGGGGGCTCCTATAATTCACCCCTCCACTTT.